These T cell receptor beta chains were read from a single sample in a study of response to subunit inactivated influenza vaccine. TCRdb re-called the RT-PCR reads through MiXCR, storing one row per CDR3 protein. The data hold around 250,000 distinct CDR3 sequences, with 12% observed a single time. The sample consisted of non-naive T cells sorted from PBMCs, taken roughly 15 days before vaccination. These receptor sequences come from a man aged 50-60 years who received an inactivated influenza vaccine. CDR3s include the opening cysteine and the closing phenylalanine or tryptophan. D genes are given only for firm matches. Size tells how often a clone was seen (once, few, many) or the class of an expanded clone, and some rows leave it out.

d_call: TRBD1
clone_size: few
v_call: TRBV2
j_call: TRBJ1-4
cdr3_aa: CASSPRTGLEKLFF
cdr3_nt: TGTGCCAGCAGTCCAAGGACAGGGCTTGAAAAACTGTTTTTT

d_call: .
clone_size: .
v_call: TRBV20-1
j_call: TRBJ2-7
cdr3_aa: CSASSQGNEQYF
cdr3_nt: TGCAGTGCTAGTAGTCAGGGGAACGAGCAGTACTTC

d_call: TRBD1
clone_size: few
v_call: TRBV2
j_call: TRBJ1-3
cdr3_aa: CASSEPSGTGSLWGNTIYF
cdr3_nt: TGTGCCAGCAGTGAACCGAGCGGGACAGGTAGTCTCTGGGGAAACACCATATATTTT

d_call: .
clone_size: few
v_call: TRBV3-1
j_call: TRBJ2-3
cdr3_aa: CASSQDRSTQYF
cdr3_nt: TGTGCCAGCAGCCAAGATCGTTCTACGCAGTATTTT

d_call: .
clone_size: .
v_call: TRBV15
j_call: TRBJ2-1
cdr3_aa: CATSRGGVSYNEQFF
cdr3_nt: TGTGCCACCAGCAGAGGAGGAGTCTCCTACAATGAGCAGTTCTTC

d_call: .
clone_size: few
v_call: TRBV2
j_call: TRBJ1-1
cdr3_aa: CASSGGTLNTEAFF
cdr3_nt: TGTGCCAGCAGTGGGGGGACACTTAACACTGAAGCTTTCTTT

d_call: TRBD2
clone_size: few
v_call: TRBV5-1
j_call: TRBJ2-3
cdr3_aa: CASSSDGTSSDTQYF
cdr3_nt: TGCGCCAGCAGCTCGGATGGGACTAGCTCCGATACGCAGTATTTT

d_call: .
clone_size: .
v_call: TRBV7-9
j_call: TRBJ2-6
cdr3_aa: CASSLAGFGANVLTF
cdr3_nt: TGTGCCAGCAGCTTAGCGGGGTTTGGGGCCAACGTCCTGACTTTC

d_call: .
clone_size: .
v_call: TRBV28
j_call: TRBJ2-7
cdr3_aa: CASSFWTNSYEQYF
cdr3_nt: TGTGCCAGCAGTTTCTGGACTAACTCCTACGAGCAGTACTTC

d_call: TRBD2
clone_size: .
v_call: TRBV6-2/TRBV6-3
j_call: TRBJ2-3
cdr3_aa: CASRPSGVHTDTQYF
cdr3_nt: TGTGCCAGCAGGCCTAGCGGGGTACACACAGATACGCAGTATTTT

d_call: .
clone_size: many
v_call: TRBV7-3
j_call: TRBJ2-3
cdr3_aa: CASSLAGRTDTQYF
cdr3_nt: TGTGCCAGCAGCTTAGCGGGACGCACAGATACGCAGTATTTT

d_call: TRBD2
clone_size: .
v_call: TRBV5-1
j_call: TRBJ2-7
cdr3_aa: CASSPPSGRANEQYF
cdr3_nt: TGCGCCAGCAGCCCGCCTAGCGGGAGGGCCAACGAGCAGTACTTC

d_call: .
clone_size: .
v_call: TRBV2
j_call: TRBJ2-5
cdr3_aa: CASSIQGWETQYF
cdr3_nt: TGTGCCAGCAGCATCCAGGGATGGGAGACCCAGTACTTC

d_call: .
clone_size: medium-sized
v_call: TRBV12-3/TRBV12-4
j_call: TRBJ2-2
cdr3_aa: CATRGLTGELFF
cdr3_nt: TGTGCCACTCGGGGTTTAACCGGGGAGCTGTTTTTT

d_call: .
clone_size: many
v_call: TRBV27
j_call: TRBJ2-3
cdr3_aa: CASSLRGTPTDTQYF
cdr3_nt: TGTGCCAGCAGTTTAAGGGGGACCCCAACAGATACGCAGTATTTT

d_call: .
clone_size: .
v_call: TRBV20-1
j_call: TRBJ1-4
cdr3_aa: CSVPYGGRTNEKLFF
cdr3_nt: TGCAGTGTCCCATATGGGGGGCGAACTAATGAAAAACTGTTTTTT

d_call: TRBD2
clone_size: few
v_call: TRBV18
j_call: TRBJ2-3
cdr3_aa: CASSPGWGTSDGTDTQYF
cdr3_nt: TGTGCCAGCTCACCGGGCTGGGGGACTAGCGATGGAACAGATACGCAGTATTTT

d_call: .
clone_size: few
v_call: TRBV29-1
j_call: TRBJ2-1
cdr3_aa: CSVPKHLGAGEQFF
cdr3_nt: TGCAGCGTCCCGAAACACCTGGGGGCAGGTGAGCAGTTCTTC

d_call: .
clone_size: few
v_call: TRBV5-1
j_call: TRBJ2-3
cdr3_aa: CASSLALGSSTDTQYF
cdr3_nt: TGCGCCAGCAGCTTGGCCCTGGGTTCTAGCACAGATACGCAGTATTTT

d_call: .
clone_size: many
v_call: TRBV20-1
j_call: TRBJ2-1
cdr3_aa: CSAGKYNEQFF
cdr3_nt: TGCAGTGCTGGTAAATACAATGAGCAGTTCTTC

d_call: TRBD1
clone_size: .
v_call: TRBV7-3
j_call: TRBJ1-6
cdr3_aa: CASSVTGGSPLHF
cdr3_nt: TGTGCCAGCAGCGTAACAGGGGGCTCACCCCTCCACTTT

d_call: .
clone_size: few
v_call: TRBV12-3/TRBV12-4
j_call: TRBJ2-5
cdr3_aa: CASSLMGQETQYF
cdr3_nt: TGTGCCAGCAGCCTCATGGGACAAGAGACCCAGTACTTC

d_call: .
clone_size: many
v_call: TRBV6-5
j_call: TRBJ1-1
cdr3_aa: CASSYAGYTEAFF
cdr3_nt: TGTGCCAGCAGTTACGCGGGTTACACTGAAGCTTTCTTT

d_call: .
clone_size: few
v_call: TRBV6-1
j_call: TRBJ2-2
cdr3_aa: CASRKGTSTGELFF
cdr3_nt: TGTGCCAGCAGAAAAGGGACCTCCACCGGGGAGCTGTTTTTT

d_call: TRBD2
clone_size: few
v_call: TRBV20-1
j_call: TRBJ2-5
cdr3_aa: CSPAGGPQETQYF
cdr3_nt: TGCAGCCCAGCGGGGGGCCCCCAAGAGACCCAGTACTTC

d_call: TRBD1
clone_size: few
v_call: TRBV5-6
j_call: TRBJ2-5
cdr3_aa: CASSFGQGRGKETQYF
cdr3_nt: TGTGCCAGCAGCTTCGGACAGGGCCGAGGGAAAGAGACCCAGTACTTC

d_call: TRBD1
clone_size: few
v_call: TRBV3-1
j_call: TRBJ1-1
cdr3_aa: CASSQVTGEAFF
cdr3_nt: TGTGCCAGCAGCCAAGTGACAGGGGAAGCTTTCTTT

d_call: .
clone_size: .
v_call: TRBV6-5
j_call: TRBJ1-3
cdr3_aa: CASSYGVISGSGNTIYF
cdr3_nt: TGTGCCAGCAGTTACGGGGTCATCAGTGGGTCAGGAAACACCATATATTTT

d_call: .
clone_size: few
v_call: TRBV7-2
j_call: TRBJ2-7
cdr3_aa: CASSVGLPPYEQYF
cdr3_nt: TGTGCCAGCAGCGTGGGACTTCCGCCCTACGAGCAGTACTTC